The 2 T cell receptor beta chains listed next were all sequenced from one sample in a study of cytomegalovirus exposure and HLA in healthy donors. 60 Vbeta and 13 Jbeta primers were used in PCR. Profiled with immunoSEQ multiplex PCR; TCRdb holds only in-frame clones, not every one. Among roughly 100,000 clones listed, less than 80% were seen once. The sequenced sample was PBMCs. Receptors were obtained from a man in his thirties or forties in good health and CMV-seronegative.

A few counts support this clone. The chain recombines TRBV4-3 with TRBJ2-5; D gene unclear. CDR1 is LGHNA and CDR2 is YSLEER in the germline V gene. V was shortened by 0 bases and J by 4 bases, with 12 bases between the two germline ends. The CDR3 length is 15 residues. CDR3 sequence reads: CASSQDGYRGETQYF. DNA for the CDR3: TGCGCCAGCAGCCAAGATGGGTACCGAGGAGAGACCCAGTACTTC.

V and J are TRBV15 and TRBJ2-7; the match to TRBD1 covers 8 bases. The length of the CDR3 is 14 residues. Trimming removed 1 base from V and 2 bases from J; junction bases left unmatched: 1. CDR1 LNHNV and CDR2 YYDKDF come from the germline V gene (reference sequence). The CDR3 DNA reads TGTGCCACCAGCAGAGGGACAGGGACCTACGAGCAGTACTTC. Residues: CATSRGTGTYEQYF.